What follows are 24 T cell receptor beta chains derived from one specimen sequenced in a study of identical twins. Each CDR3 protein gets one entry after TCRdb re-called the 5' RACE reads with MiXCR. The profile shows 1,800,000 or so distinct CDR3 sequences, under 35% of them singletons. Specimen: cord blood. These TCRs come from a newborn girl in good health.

Here the CDR3 DNA reads TGCGCCAGCAGCCCGGGAACGACTGGAAACACCATATATTTT. Amino acid sequence: CASSPGTTGNTIYF. This rearrangement joins TRBV5-1 to TRBJ1-3; no clear D. Germline loops: CDR1 SGHRS, CDR2 YFSETQ. V lost 4 bases, J lost 2 bases, and 10 bases lay in between. The CDR3 is 14 residues long. Full variable domain (missing parts from reference TRBV5-1 and TRBJ1-3): KAGVTQTPRYLIKTRGQQVTLSCSPISGHRSVSWYQQTPGQGLQFLFEYFSETQRNKGNFPGRFSGRQFSNSRSEMNVSTLELGDSALYLCASSPGTTGNTIYFGEGSWLTVV.

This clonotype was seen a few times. The DNA of the CDR3 is TGCGCCAGCAGCCTGGACGGGCGGACGGGAGATACGCAGTATTTT. Residues: CASSLDGRTGDTQYF. V and J are TRBV5-1 and TRBJ2-3, with D unresolved. The CDR3 has 15 amino acids. V was trimmed by 4 bases and J by 5 bases, leaving 17 bases between them. Germline V gene sequence: CDR1 SGHRS, CDR2 YFSETQ.

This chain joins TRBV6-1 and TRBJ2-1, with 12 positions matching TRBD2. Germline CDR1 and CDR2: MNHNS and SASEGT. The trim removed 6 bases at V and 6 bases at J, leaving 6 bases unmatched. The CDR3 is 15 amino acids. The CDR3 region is CASRTLAGGFNEQFF. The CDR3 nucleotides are TGTGCCAGCAGGACTCTAGCGGGAGGGTTCAATGAGCAGTTCTTC.

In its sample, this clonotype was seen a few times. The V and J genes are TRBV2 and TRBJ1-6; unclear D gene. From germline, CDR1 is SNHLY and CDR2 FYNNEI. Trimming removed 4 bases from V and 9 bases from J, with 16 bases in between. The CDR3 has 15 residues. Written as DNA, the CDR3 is TGTGCCAGCAGTGGAAATGCCCGGAAAGTTTCACCCCTCCACTTT. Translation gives CASSGNARKVSPLHF.

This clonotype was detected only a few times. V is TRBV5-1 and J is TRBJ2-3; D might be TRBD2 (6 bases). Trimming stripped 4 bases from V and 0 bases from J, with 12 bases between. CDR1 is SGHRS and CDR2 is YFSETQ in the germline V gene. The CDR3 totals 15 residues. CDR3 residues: CASSLDYHSTDTQYF. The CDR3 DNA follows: TGCGCCAGCAGCCTGGACTACCATAGCACAGATACGCAGTATTTT.

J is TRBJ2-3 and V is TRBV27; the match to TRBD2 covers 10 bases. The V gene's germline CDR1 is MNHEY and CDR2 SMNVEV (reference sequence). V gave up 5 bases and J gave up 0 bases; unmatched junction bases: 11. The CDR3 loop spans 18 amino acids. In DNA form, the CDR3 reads TGTGCCAGCAGTCTACGGACTAGCGGCACGCCTAGCACAGATACGCAGTATTTT. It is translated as CASSLRTSGTPSTDTQYF.

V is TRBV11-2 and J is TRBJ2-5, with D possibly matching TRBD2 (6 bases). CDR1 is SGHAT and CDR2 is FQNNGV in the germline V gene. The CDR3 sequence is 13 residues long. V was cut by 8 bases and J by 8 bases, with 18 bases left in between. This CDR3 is CASAWGERETQYF. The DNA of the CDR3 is TGTGCCAGCGCATGGGGGGAAAGAGAAACCCAGTACTTC.

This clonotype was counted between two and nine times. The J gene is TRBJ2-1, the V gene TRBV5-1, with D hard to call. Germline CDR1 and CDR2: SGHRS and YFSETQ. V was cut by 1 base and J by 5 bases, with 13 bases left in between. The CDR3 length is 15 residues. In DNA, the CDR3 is TGCGCCAGCAGCTTGATTCGCGGATTCAACAATGAGCAGTTCTTC. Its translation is CASSLIRGFNNEQFF. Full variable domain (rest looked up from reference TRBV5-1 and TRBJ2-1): KAGVTQTPRYLIKTRGQQVTLSCSPISGHRSVSWYQQTPGQGLQFLFEYFSETQRNKGNFPGRFSGRQFSNSRSEMNVSTLELGDSALYLCASSLIRGFNNEQFFGPGTRLTVL.

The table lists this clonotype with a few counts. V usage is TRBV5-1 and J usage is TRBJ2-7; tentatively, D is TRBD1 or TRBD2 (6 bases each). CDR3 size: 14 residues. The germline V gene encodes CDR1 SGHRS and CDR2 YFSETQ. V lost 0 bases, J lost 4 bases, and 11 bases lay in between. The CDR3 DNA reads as TGCGCCAGCAGCTTGGTCGGGGGACAATACGAGCAGTACTTC. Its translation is CASSLVGGQYEQYF.

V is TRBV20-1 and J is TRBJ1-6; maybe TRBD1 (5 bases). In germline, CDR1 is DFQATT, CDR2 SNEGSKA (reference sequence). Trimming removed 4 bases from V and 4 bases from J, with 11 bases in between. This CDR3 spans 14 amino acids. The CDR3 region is CSATGLPYNSPLHF. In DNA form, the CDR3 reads TGCAGTGCTACGGGGCTCCCTTATAATTCACCCCTCCACTTT.

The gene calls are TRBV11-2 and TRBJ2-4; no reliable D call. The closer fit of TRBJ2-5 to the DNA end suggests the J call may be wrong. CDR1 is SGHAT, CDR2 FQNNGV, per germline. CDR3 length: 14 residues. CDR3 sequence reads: CASSSLTAQETQYF. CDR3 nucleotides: TGTGCCAGCAGCTCTTTGACTGCCCAAGAGACCCAGTACTTC.

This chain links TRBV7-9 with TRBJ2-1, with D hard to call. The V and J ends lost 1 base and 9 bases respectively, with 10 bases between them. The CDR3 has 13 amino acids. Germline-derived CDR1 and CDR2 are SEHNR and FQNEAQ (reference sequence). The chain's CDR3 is CASSLVGVFEQFF. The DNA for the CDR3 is TGTGCCAGCAGCTTAGTAGGAGTTTTTGAGCAGTTCTTC.

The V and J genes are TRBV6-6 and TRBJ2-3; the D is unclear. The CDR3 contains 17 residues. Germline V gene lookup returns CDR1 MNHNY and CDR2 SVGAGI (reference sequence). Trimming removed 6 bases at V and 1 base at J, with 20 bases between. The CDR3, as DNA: TGTGCCAGCAGGGACGGATCATTGGTGGAAGGCACAGATACGCAGTATTTT. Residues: CASRDGSLVEGTDTQYF.

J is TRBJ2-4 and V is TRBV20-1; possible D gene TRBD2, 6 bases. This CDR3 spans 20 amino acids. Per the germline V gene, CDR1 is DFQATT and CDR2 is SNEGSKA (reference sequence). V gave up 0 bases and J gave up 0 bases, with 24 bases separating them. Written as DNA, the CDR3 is TGCAGTGCTAGAGATCCGGGCGTGGGCGGGACTCTCCTAGCCAAAAACATTCAGTACTTC. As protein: CSARDPGVGGTLLAKNIQYF.

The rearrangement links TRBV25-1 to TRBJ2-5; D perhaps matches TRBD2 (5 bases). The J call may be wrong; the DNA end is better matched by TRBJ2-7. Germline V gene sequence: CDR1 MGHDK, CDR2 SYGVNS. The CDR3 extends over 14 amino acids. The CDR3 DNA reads TGTGCCAGCAGTGATGGCGGGCCGCCCTACGAGCAGTACTTC. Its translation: CASSDGGPPYEQYF.

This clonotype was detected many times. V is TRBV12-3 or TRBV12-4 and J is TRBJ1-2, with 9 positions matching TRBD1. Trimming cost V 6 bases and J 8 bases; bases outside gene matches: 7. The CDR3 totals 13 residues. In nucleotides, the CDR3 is TGTGCCAGCAGCCGGGACAGGGATTTCGGCTACACCTTC. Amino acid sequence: CASSRDRDFGYTF.

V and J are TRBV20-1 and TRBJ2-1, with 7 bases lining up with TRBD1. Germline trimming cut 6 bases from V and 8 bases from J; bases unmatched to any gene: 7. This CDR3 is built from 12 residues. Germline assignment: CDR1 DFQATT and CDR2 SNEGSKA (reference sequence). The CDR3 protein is CSARQGRDEQFF. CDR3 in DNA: TGCAGTGCCCGACAGGGTAGGGATGAGCAGTTCTTC.

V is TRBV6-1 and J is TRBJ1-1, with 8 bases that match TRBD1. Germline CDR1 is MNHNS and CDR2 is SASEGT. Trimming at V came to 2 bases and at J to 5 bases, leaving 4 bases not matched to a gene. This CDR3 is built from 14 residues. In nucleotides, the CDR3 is TGTGCCAGCAGTGAAAACAGGGGGGAGACTGAAGCTTTCTTT. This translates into CASSENRGETEAFF.

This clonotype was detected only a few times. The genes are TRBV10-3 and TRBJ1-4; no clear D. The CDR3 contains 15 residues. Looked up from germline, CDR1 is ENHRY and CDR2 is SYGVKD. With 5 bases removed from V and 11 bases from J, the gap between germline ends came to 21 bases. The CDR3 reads CAISSSRVGVKKLFF. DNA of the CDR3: TGTGCCATCAGTTCATCTCGGGTCGGGGTCAAGAAACTGTTTTTT.

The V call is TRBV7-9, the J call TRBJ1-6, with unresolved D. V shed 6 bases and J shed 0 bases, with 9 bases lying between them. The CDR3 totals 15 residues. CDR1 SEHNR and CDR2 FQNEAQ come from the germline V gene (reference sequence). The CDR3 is CASRGVGSYNSPLHF. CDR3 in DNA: TGTGCCAGCAGGGGAGTCGGCTCCTATAATTCACCCCTCCACTTT.

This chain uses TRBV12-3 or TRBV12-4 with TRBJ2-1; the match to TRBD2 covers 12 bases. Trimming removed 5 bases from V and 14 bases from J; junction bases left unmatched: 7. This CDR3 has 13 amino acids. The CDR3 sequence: CASSRLAGEGEFF. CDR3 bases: TGTGCCAGCAGTCGACTAGCGGGAGAGGGGGAGTTCTTC.

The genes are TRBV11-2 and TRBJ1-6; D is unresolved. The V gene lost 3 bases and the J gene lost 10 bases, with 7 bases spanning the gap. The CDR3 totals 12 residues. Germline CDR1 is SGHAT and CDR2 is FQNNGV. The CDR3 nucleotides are TGTGCCAGCAGCTTCCAGGAGTCACCCCTCCACTTT. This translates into CASSFQESPLHF.

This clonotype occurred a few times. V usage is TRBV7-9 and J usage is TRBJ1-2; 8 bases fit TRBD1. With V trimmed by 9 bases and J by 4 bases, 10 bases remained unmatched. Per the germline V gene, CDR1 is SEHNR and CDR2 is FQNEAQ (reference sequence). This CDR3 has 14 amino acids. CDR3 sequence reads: CASSRTGQTYGYTF. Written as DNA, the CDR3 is TGTGCCAGTAGCCGGACAGGGCAAACCTATGGCTACACCTTC.

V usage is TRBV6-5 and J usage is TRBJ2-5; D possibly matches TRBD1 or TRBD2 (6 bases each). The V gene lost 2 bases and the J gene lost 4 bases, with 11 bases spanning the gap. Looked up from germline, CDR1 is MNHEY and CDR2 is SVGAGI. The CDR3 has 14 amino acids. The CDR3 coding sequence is TGTGCCAGCAGTTACCGCAGGGGAGGAGAGACCCAGTACTTC. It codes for CASSYRRGGETQYF.